A single sample gave rise to the 7 T cell receptor beta chains below, sequenced in a study of CD8 T cells in ankylosing spondylitis. TCRdb processed the 5' RACE reads anew with MiXCR; each CDR3 protein has one entry. The table has 350,000 to 400,000 distinct CDR3 sequences, roughly 20% seen once. The sample taken for sequencing was blood, either unsorted or a sorted T cell fraction (not recorded which). These receptors all come from a male donor with ankylosing spondylitis or in good health (not recorded which).

V usage is TRBV7-9 and J usage is TRBJ2-3; D not resolved. Trimming pared 5 bases from V and 4 bases from J, leaving 19 bases between. The germline V gene encodes CDR1 SEHNR and CDR2 FQNEAQ (reference sequence). The length of the CDR3 is 16 residues. This chain's CDR3 is CASSPGDTNGADTQYF. DNA of the CDR3: TGTGCCAGCAGCCCAGGAGACACAAATGGGGCAGATACGCAGTATTTT.

Only a few counts were recorded for this clonotype. V is TRBV29-1 and J is TRBJ2-7; D is undetermined. The germline CDR1 and CDR2 sequences are SQVTM and ANQGSEA. Trimming took 2 bases from V and 0 from J, leaving 11 bases between them. This CDR3 spans 14 amino acids. The CDR3 nucleotides are TGCAGCGTTGAACTATCCCCAAACTCCTACGAGCAGTACTTC. It specifies CSVELSPNSYEQYF.

This clonotype was seen ten or more times. This rearrangement joins TRBV12-3 or TRBV12-4 to TRBJ2-7; D uncertain. This CDR3 is 15 amino acids long. V lost 6 bases, J lost 1 base, and 16 bases lay in between. CDR3 nucleotide sequence: TGTGCCAGCAGCCTCAGAGAGGAGAGGTCCTACGAGCAGTACTTC. Translated: CASSLREERSYEQYF.

The sample holds a few counts of this clonotype. The chain combines TRBV29-1 with TRBJ2-2; D call uncertain. The CDR3 totals 11 residues. Trimming took off 7 bases at V and 4 bases at J, with 7 bases between the two ends. In germline, CDR1 is SQVTM, CDR2 ANQGSEA. The CDR3 DNA sequence: TGCAGCGCTGAGTTCACCGGGGAGCTGTTTTTT. It encodes CSAEFTGELFF.

The rearrangement uses TRBV27 and TRBJ2-2, with 12 positions matching TRBD1. Germline V gene lookup returns CDR1 MNHEY and CDR2 SMNVEV (reference sequence). This CDR3 is 15 amino acids long. V shed 7 bases, J shed 4 bases, and the junction held 4 bases outside the gene matches. The CDR3 coding sequence is TGTGCCAGCACCGGGACAGGGGGCGGCACCGGGGAGCTGTTTTTT. The encoded protein is CASTGTGGGTGELFF.

J is TRBJ2-2 and V is TRBV11-2; D perhaps matches TRBD1 (5 bases). The CDR3 extends over 14 amino acids. Germline values: CDR1 SGHAT, CDR2 FQNNGV. The V end lost 7 bases, the J end lost 0 bases, and 9 bases lay between the germline ends. CDR3 residues: CASTDRTNTGELFF. The DNA of the CDR3 is TGTGCCAGCACCGACAGAACGAACACCGGGGAGCTGTTTTTT.

This clonotype was seen only a few times. The chain carries TRBV29-1 and TRBJ2-7; D possibly uses TRBD1 or TRBD2 (5 bases each). This CDR3 comprises 13 residues. Germline values: CDR1 SQVTM, CDR2 ANQGSEA. V lost 4 bases to trimming and J lost 6 bases, with 16 bases between them. The CDR3 reads CSVVWSGRLEQYF. DNA of the CDR3: TGCAGCGTTGTTTGGTCAGGGAGACTCGAGCAGTACTTC.